Sequencing of this T cell receptor beta chain was carried out in a study of regulatory T cells in long-lasting Graves disease. Indicated time point: newly diagnosed GD, antithyroid drugs for less than 3 months. PBMC-derived RNA was used for the TCR library. The count of this clonotype is one. Construction of the TCR beta libraries employed iRepertoire HTBI primers in conjunction with Arm-PCR of CDR3 regions. TCRdb re-called the multiplex PCR reads through MiXCR, storing one row per CDR3 protein. The sample lists hundreds of thousands of distinct CDR3 sequences; approximately 16% were seen once. Germline CDR1 and CDR2: MNHEY and SVGEGT. V shed 5 bases and J shed 3 bases, with 13 bases lying between them. The CDR3 length is 14 residues. The same sample was also studied in work on T cells in Graves' hyperthyroidism and ophthalmopathy.

The chain carries TRBV6-2 or TRBV6-3 and TRBJ2-5, with D perhaps matching TRBD1 (6 bases). This clonotype was obtained from a woman aged 30 to 39 with Graves disease. The sample in question was peripheral blood mononuclear cells (PBMCs), obtained at new diagnosis, from a patient treated with antithyroid drugs. The CDR3 spells CASSPVRGKETQYF. CDR3 sequence (DNA): TGTGCCAGCAGTCCCGTGAGGGGGAAAGAGACCCAGTACTTC.